This T cell receptor (beta chain) was captured in a study of blood T cell repertoires in COVID-19. The wider study: The United States, Italy and Spain supplied acute and convalescent COVID-19 samples. PBMCs, B-cell-depleted T cells, or T cells provided the cDNA or gDNA that made up the material.

Those enrolled, adults aged roughly 18 to 95 years, came from around 25 US areas. Grouping used clinical history reported by participants in a survey and questionnaire. The data were produced by immunoSEQ multiplex PCR, yet TCRdb's version contains in-frame clones alone and is incomplete. Here the sample spans approximately 200,000 clones, less than 85% being singletons. This clonotype was sampled from a man aged 55 to 69 who had recovered from COVID-19. The sequenced sample was PBMCs or T cells enriched from blood (not recorded which).

The CDR3 here is CASSLDGAFYGYTF. The CDR3 coding sequence is TGTGCCAGCAGCTTGGATGGGGCGTTTTATGGCTACACCTTC. The rearrangement links TRBV5-8 to TRBJ1-2; possibly TRBD1 for D (5 bases). V gave up 0 bases and J gave up 5 bases, with 11 bases separating them. CDR1 and CDR2 from the germline V gene are SGHTS and YDEGEE. The CDR3 contains 14 residues.